A selection of T cell receptor beta chains follows, all from one sample in a study of patients and donors after allogeneic stem cell transplantation. TCRdb reprocessed the RT-PCR reads with MiXCR, giving one entry per CDR3 protein. Among a few hundred thousand distinct CDR3 sequences listed, around 41% were seen once. Sequencing used blood, either unsorted or a sorted T cell fraction (not recorded which). The origin of the receptors is a human donor who was either an allogeneic HSCT recipient or a stem cell or donor lymphocyte infusion donor (not recorded which). It is not recorded whose cells these are; they may come from a transplant donor. The CDR3 runs from the conserved cysteine through the conserved F or W. A D gene is named only where the DNA matches it firmly. Clone size appears in some rows only: once, few, many, or a class for an expanded clone.

>TRBJ1-2|TRBD1|TRBV25-1|many
TGTGCCAGCAGTGTAACAGGGGGTGCTTTAAACTATGGCTACACCTTC
CASSVTGGALNYGYTF
>TRBJ1-5|.|TRBV4-3|.
TGCGCCAGCAGCCAAGAAGTCTATAGCAATCAGCCCCAGCATTTT
CASSQEVYSNQPQHF
>TRBJ1-6|.|TRBV20-1|.
TGCAGTGCCCTGGGGGTGGGTTCACCCCTCCACTTT
CSALGVGSPLHF
>TRBJ1-1|TRBD1|TRBV24-1|few
TGTGCCACCATCTGGGACAGGACCTTGAACACTGAAGCTTTCTTT
CATIWDRTLNTEAFF
>TRBJ1-4|.|TRBV6-6|.
TGTGCCAGCAGTTACTTCCAGGGTTCAACTAATGAAAAACTGTTTTTT
CASSYFQGSTNEKLFF
>TRBJ1-6|.|TRBV9|.
TGTGCCAGCAGCCGAGGAAGGGGAAGTAATTCACCCCTCCACTTT
CASSRGRGSNSPLHF
>TRBJ1-1|TRBD1|TRBV29-1|few
TGCAGCGTGGGAACAGGGGGGGAAGCTTTCTTT
CSVGTGGEAFF
>TRBJ1-2|.|TRBV5-1|many
TGCGCCAGCAGATTCGAGGGTGCCTATGGCTACACCTTC
CASRFEGAYGYTF
>TRBJ2-1|.|TRBV20-1|few
TGCAGTGCCGACTACGGGGGCACCTACAATGAGCAGTTCTTC
CSADYGGTYNEQFF
>TRBJ2-5|TRBD2|TRBV29-1|few
TGCAGCGTTGTCCCGGGACTAGCGGGGGTAGAGACCCAGTACTTC
CSVVPGLAGVETQYF
>TRBJ2-5|.|TRBV4-1|.
TGCGCCAGCAGCCAAGAGGCGCGGGGAGAGACCCAGTACTTC
CASSQEARGETQYF
>TRBJ1-5|.|TRBV5-6|few
TGTGCCAGCAGCTCGGTCGGGGGAGGTCAGCCCCAGCATTTT
CASSSVGGGQPQHF
>TRBJ2-4|.|TRBV28|few
TGTGCCAGCAGTTTAGTGAGTGTAGCCAAAAACATTCAGTACTTC
CASSLVSVAKNIQYF
>TRBJ1-5|.|TRBV28|few
TGTGCCAGCAGTTTAGAAAGGGGGAAATACAATCAGCCCCAGCATTTT
CASSLERGKYNQPQHF
>TRBJ1-3|.|TRBV7-2|.
TGTGCCAGCAGCTCAGACCGCAGCTCTGGAAACACCATATATTTT
CASSSDRSSGNTIYF
>TRBJ1-5|.|TRBV7-9|.
TGTGCCAGCGGGGCCAGTCTTAGCAATCAGCCCCAGCATTTT
CASGASLSNQPQHF
>TRBJ2-7|.|TRBV4-1|.
TGCGCCAGCAGCCAAGGTCCGCTTTCCTACGAGCAGTACTTC
CASSQGPLSYEQYF
>TRBJ1-2|.|TRBV12-3/TRBV12-4|.
TGTGCCAGCAGGCCCACCATCGCCCTTGGCTATGGCTACACCTTC
CASRPTIALGYGYTF
>TRBJ1-2|.|TRBV6-6|few
TGTGCCAGCAGTTACCCCTCCCTGGGGGACTATGGCTACACCTTC
CASSYPSLGDYGYTF
>TRBJ1-5|.|TRBV29-1|few
TGCAGCGTTGAGTTGGGGGCTAGTCAGCCCCAGCATTTT
CSVELGASQPQHF
>TRBJ2-3|.|TRBV15|.
TGTGCCACCAGCAGCCGGGGGAGCACAGATACGCAGTATTTT
CATSSRGSTDTQYF
>TRBJ2-7|.|TRBV4-1|.
TGCGCCAGCAGCCAAACCTTGGTCTACGAGCAGTACTTC
CASSQTLVYEQYF